One T cell receptor (beta chain) is described in this entry. Resolution of symptoms, clearance, or two negative PCRs was present in recovered Cohort 3 donors. The CDR3 loop spans 17 amino acids. V lost 4 bases and J lost 0, with 19 bases in between. Germline CDR1 and CDR2: SGHRS and YFSETQ. These data are taken from a study of blood T cell repertoires in COVID-19. Authors' analysis steps: From reference gene primer amplification, estimates of nucleated cell counts were derived. The table came from immunoSEQ multiplex PCR; TCRdb's copy has only in-frame clones and leaves some out. For V, J and clone size, that table is used; D and trimming come from the DNA. The repertoire holds some 320,000 clones, with roughly 90% as singletons.

The rearrangement joins TRBV5-1 to TRBJ1-1, with D possibly TRBD1 on 6 matching bases. The sequence was obtained from a man aged 60 to 69 who had recovered from COVID-19. Sequencing was done on a sample of PBMCs or T cells enriched from blood (not recorded which). This chain's CDR3 is CASSPDDWGRLNTEAFF. The CDR3 DNA follows: TGCGCCAGCAGCCCCGACGACTGGGGGCGACTGAACACTGAAGCTTTCTTT.